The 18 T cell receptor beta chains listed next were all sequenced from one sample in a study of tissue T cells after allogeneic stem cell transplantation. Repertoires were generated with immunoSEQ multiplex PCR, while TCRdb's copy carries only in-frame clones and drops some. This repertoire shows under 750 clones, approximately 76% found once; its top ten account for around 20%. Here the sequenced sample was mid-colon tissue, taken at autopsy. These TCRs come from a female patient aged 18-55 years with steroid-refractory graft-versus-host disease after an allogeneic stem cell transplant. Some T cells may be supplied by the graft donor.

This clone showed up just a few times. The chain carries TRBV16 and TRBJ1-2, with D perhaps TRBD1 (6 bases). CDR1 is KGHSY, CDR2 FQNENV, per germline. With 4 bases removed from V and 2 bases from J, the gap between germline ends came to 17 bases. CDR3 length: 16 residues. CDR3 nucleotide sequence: TGTGCCAGCAGCCGGACAGACTCGATTGTCAACTATGGCTACACCTTC. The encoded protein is CASSRTDSIVNYGYTF.

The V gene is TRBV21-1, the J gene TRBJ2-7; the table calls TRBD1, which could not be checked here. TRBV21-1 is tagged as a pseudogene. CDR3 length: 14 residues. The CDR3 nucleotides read TGTGCCAGCAGCAAAGGGCACCTCTCCTACGAGCAGTACTTC. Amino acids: CASSKGHLSYEQYF.

CDR3 nucleotides: TGTGCCAGCAGGTCGGACAGCCTCTTTATGAACACTGAAGCTTTCTTT. Translating it yields CASRSDSLFMNTEAFF. V is TRBV25-1 and J is TRBJ1-1, with D perhaps matching TRBD1 (6 bases). Germline V gene data show CDR1 as MGHDK and CDR2 as SYGVNS. The CDR3 runs 16 residues. Trimming took 6 bases from V and 0 from J, leaving 17 bases between them.

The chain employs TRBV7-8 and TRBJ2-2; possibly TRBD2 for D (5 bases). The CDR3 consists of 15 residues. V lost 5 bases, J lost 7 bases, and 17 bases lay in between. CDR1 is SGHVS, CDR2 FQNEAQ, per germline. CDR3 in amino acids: CASSPFTGVGGELFF. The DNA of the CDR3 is TGTGCCAGCAGCCCCTTTACCGGGGTGGGCGGGGAGCTGTTTTTT.

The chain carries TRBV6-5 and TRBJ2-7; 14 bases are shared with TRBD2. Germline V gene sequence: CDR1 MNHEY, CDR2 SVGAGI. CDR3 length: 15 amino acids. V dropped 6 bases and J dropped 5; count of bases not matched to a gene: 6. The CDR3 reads CASSPGGLAGDEQYF. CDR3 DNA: TGTGCCAGCAGCCCCGGGGGACTAGCGGGAGACGAGCAGTACTTC.

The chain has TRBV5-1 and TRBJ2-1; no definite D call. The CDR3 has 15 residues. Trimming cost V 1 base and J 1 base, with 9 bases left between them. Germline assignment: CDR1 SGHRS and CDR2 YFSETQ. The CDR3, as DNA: TGCGCCAGCAGCTTGCGGCACGGGTCCTACAATGAGCAGTTCTTC. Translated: CASSLRHGSYNEQFF. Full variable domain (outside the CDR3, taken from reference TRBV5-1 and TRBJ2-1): KAGVTQTPRYLIKTRGQQVTLSCSPISGHRSVSWYQQTPGQGLQFLFEYFSETQRNKGNFPGRFSGRQFSNSRSEMNVSTLELGDSALYLCASSLRHGSYNEQFFGPGTRLTVL.

The chain's CDR3 is CASSGLVRGRYNEQFF. CDR3 bases: TGTGCCAGCAGTGGCCTGGTGAGGGGCAGATACAATGAGCAGTTCTTC. The chain employs TRBV6-1 and TRBJ2-1; D may match TRBD1 or TRBD2 (5 bases each). Germline-derived CDR1 and CDR2 are MNHNS and SASEGT. This CDR3 contains 16 residues. The V gene lost 4 bases and the J gene lost 4 bases, with 17 bases spanning the gap.

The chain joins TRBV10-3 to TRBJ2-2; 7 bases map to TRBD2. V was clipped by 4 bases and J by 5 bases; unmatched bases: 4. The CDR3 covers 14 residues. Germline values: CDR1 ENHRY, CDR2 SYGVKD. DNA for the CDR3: TGTGCCATCAGTGGCGGGAGTTGGACCGGGGAGCTGTTTTTT. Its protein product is CAISGGSWTGELFF.

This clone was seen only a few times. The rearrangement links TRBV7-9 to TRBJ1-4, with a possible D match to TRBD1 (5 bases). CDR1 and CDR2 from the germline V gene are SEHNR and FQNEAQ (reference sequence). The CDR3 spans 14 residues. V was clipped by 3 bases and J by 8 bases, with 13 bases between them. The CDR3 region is CASSFSGRGEKLFF. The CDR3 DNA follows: TGTGCCAGCAGCTTTTCGGGGAGGGGAGAAAAACTGTTTTTT.

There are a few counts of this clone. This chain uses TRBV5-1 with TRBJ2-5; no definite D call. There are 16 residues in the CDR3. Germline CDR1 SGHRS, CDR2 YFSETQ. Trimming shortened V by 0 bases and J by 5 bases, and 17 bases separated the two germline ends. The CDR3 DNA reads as TGCGCCAGCAGCTTGGGGGTCAGGCCCCCCGGGGAGACCCAGTACTTC. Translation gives CASSLGVRPPGETQYF.

This chain's CDR3 is CASSDRTGIYEQYF. In nucleotides, the CDR3 is TGCGCCAGCAGCGATCGGACAGGGATCTACGAGCAGTACTTC. The chain recombines TRBV4-1 with TRBJ2-7; 8 bases are a match to TRBD1. The CDR3 is made up of 14 amino acids. The germline V gene encodes CDR1 MGHRA and CDR2 YSYEKL. V dropped 5 bases and J dropped 3; count of bases not matched to a gene: 6.

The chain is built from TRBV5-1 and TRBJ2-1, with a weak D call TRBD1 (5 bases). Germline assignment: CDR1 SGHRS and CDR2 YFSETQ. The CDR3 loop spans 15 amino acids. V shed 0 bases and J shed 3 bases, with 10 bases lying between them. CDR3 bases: TGCGCCAGCAGCTTGGTAGGGGCTAACTACAATGAGCAGTTCTTC. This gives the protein CASSLVGANYNEQFF.

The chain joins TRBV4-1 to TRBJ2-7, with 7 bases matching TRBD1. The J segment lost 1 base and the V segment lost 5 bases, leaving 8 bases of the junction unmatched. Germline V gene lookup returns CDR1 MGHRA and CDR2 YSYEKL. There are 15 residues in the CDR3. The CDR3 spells CASSYRTGDSYEQYF. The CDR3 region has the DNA TGCGCCAGCAGCTATCGCACAGGGGATTCCTACGAGCAGTACTTC.

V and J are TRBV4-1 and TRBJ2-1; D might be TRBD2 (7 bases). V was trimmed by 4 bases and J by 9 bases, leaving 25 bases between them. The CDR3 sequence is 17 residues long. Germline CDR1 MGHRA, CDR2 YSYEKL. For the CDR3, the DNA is TGCGCCAGCAGCCGAGAAAATCTGGGGGGGCGTCGTAGTGAGCAGTTCTTC. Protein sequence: CASSRENLGGRRSEQFF.

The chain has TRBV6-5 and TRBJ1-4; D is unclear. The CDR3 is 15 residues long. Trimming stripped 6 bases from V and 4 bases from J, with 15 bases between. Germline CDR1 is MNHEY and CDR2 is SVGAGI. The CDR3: CASSSGLLFNEKLFF. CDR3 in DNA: TGTGCCAGCAGCTCCGGACTGCTGTTTAATGAAAAACTGTTTTTT.

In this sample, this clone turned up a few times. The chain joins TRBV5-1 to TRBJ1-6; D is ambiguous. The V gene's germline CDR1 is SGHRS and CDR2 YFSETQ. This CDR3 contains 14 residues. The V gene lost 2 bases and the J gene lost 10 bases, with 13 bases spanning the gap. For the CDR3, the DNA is TGCGCCAGCAGCTTAAATCTGGGCCGCTCACCCCTCCACTTT. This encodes CASSLNLGRSPLHF.

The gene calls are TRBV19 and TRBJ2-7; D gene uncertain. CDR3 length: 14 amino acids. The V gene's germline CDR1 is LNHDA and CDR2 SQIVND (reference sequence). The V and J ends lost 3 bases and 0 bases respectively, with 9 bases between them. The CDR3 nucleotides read TGTGCCAGTAGTATCGGAACGGCCTCCTACGAGCAGTACTTC. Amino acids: CASSIGTASYEQYF.

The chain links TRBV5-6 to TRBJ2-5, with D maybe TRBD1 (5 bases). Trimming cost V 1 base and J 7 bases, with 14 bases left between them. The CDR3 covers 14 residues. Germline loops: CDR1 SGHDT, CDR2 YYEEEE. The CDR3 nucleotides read TGTGCCAGCAGCTTGAGTGGTGGGGCCAGGACCCAGTACTTC. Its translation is CASSLSGGARTQYF.